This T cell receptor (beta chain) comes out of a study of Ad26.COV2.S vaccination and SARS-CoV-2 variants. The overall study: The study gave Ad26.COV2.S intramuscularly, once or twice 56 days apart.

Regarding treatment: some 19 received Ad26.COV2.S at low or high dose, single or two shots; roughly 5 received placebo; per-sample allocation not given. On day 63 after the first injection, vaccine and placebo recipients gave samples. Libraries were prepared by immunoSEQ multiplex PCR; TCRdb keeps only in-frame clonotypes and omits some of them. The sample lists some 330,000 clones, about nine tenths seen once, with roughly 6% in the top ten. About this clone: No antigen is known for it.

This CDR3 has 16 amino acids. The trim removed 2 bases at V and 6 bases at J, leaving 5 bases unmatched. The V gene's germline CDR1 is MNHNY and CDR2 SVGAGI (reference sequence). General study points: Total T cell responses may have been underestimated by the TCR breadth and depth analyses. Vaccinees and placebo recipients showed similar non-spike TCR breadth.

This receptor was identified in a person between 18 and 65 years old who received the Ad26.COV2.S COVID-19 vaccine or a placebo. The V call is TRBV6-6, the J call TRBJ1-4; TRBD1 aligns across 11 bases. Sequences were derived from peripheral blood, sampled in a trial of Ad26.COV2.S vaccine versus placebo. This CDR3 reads CASSYPRTGGDEKLFF. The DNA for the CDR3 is TGTGCCAGCAGTTACCCCCGGACAGGGGGCGATGAAAAACTGTTTTTT.